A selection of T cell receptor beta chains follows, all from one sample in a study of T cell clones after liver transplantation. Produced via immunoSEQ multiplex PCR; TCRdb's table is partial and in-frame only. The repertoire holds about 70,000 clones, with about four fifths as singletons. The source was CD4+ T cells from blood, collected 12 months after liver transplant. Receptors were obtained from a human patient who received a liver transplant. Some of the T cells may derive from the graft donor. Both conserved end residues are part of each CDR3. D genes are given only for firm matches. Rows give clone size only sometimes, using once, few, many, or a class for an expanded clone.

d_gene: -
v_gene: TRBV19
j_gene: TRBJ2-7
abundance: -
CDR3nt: TGTGCCAGTAGTATAGGGGCTTTCAGCTCCTACGAGCAGTACTTC
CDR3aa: CASSIGAFSSYEQYF

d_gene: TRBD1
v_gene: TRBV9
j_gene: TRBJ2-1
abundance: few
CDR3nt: TGTGCCAGCAGCGCTAGGGACAGTTACAATGAGCAGTTCTTC
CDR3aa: CASSARDSYNEQFF

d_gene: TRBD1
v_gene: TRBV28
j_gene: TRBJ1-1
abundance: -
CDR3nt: TGTGCCAGCAGCCCCCCCTCGACAGGGTGGGCTTTCTTT
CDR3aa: CASSPPSTGWAFF

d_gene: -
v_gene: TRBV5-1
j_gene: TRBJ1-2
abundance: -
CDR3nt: TGCGCCAGCAGCTTACAGGGAAGAGGTGGCTACACCTTC
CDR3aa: CASSLQGRGGYTF

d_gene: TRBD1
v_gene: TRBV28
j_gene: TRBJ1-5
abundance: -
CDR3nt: TGTGCCAGCAGTTTAGCTTCAGGGGGGGGCTATAGCAATCAGCCCCAGCATTTT
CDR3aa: CASSLASGGGYSNQPQHF

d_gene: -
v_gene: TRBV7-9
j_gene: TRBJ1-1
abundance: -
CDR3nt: TGTGCCAGCAGCCCAACACCCTTCAGGGTGGACACTGAAGCTTTCTTT
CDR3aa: CASSPTPFRVDTEAFF

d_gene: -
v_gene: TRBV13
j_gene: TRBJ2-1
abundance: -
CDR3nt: TGTGCCAGCAGCCCGGGACTGGAGGTCTCCCCGACGCAATACAATGAGCAGTTCTTC
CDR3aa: CASSPGLEVSPTQYNEQFF

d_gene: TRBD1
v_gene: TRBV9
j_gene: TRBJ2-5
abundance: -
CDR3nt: TGTGCCAGCAGCAGTCGGACAGGGGGAGGAGAGACCCAGTACTTC
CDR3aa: CASSSRTGGGETQYF

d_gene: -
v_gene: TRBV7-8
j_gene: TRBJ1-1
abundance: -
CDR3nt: TGTGCCAGCAGCTTAGGGAGGCGGGGGAACACTGAAGCTTTCTTT
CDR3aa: CASSLGRRGNTEAFF

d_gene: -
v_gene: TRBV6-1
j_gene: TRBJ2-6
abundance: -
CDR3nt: TGTGCCAGCAGTGAATTTAGCTCTGGGGCCAACGTCCTGACTTTC
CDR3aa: CASSEFSSGANVLTF

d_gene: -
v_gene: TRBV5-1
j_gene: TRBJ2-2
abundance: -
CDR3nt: TGCGCCAGCAGCTTTAGAATTGGAGCGAACACCGGGGAGCTGTTTTTT
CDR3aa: CASSFRIGANTGELFF

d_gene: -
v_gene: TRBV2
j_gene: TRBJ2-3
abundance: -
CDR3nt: TGTGCCAGCAGTGGAACAGGTACTAGCACAGATACGCAGTATTTT
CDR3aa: CASSGTGTSTDTQYF

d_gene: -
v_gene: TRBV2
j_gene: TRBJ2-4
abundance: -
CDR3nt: TGTGCCAGCAGTGAATTTCAGGGAAACATTCAGTACTTC
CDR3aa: CASSEFQGNIQYF